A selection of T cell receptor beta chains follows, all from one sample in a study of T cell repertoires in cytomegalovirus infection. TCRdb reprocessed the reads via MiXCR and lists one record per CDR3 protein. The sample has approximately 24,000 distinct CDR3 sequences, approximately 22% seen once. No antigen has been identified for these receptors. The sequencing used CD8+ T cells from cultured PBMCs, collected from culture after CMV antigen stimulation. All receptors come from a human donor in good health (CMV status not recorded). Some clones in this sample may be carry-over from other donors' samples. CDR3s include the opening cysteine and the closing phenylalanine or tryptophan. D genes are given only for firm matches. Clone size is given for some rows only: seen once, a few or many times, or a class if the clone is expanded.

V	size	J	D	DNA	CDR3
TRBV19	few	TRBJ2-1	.	TGTGCCAGTAGTTTCAACCCCTACAATGAGCAGTTCTTC	CASSFNPYNEQFF
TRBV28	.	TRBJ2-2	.	TGTGCCAGCAGCCGCCGACAGGTTACACCCGGGGAGCTGTTTTTT	CASSRRQVTPGELFF
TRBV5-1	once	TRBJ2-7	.	TGCGCCAGCAGCCCCACTTCCCTCTACGAGCAGTACTTC	CASSPTSLYEQYF
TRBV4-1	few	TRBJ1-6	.	TGCGCCAGCAGCAGGGTTTCGGCTAATTCACCCCTCCACTTT	CASSRVSANSPLHF
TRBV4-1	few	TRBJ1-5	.	TGTGCCAGCAGCCAAGATGGGGGATATGGGGATCAGCCCCAGCATTTT	CASSQDGGYGDQPQHF
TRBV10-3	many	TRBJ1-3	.	TGTGCCATCCGACAGCCCTCTGGAAACACCATATATTTT	CAIRQPSGNTIYF
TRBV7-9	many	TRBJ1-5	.	TGTGCCAGCAGCTTAGAGGGCGCGTTTGATCAGCCCCAGCATTTT	CASSLEGAFDQPQHF
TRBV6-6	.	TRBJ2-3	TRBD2	TGTGCCAGCAGGCTGACTAGCAGCACAGATACGCAGTATTTT	CASRLTSSTDTQYF
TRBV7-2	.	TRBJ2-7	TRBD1	TGTGCCAGCAGTTGGACAGGGGCCTACGAGCAGTACTTC	CASSWTGAYEQYF
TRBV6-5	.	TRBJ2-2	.	TGTGCCAGCAGGCACAGGTCAAACACCGGGGAGCTGTTTTTT	CASRHRSNTGELFF
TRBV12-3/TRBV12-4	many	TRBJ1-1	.	TGTGCCAGCAGACAGAACCCGTGGGCCTCGAACACTGAAGCTTTCTTT	CASRQNPWASNTEAFF
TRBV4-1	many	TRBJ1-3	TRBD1	TGCGCCAGCAGCCTCTCACAGGGGGCTGGAAACACCATATATTTT	CASSLSQGAGNTIYF
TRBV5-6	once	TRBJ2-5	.	TGTGCCAGCAGCCGGGCCTCCTCCTCGGAGACCCAGTACTTC	CASSRASSSETQYF
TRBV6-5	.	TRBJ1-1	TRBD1	TGTGCCAGCAGTTACTCACTGACAGGGTGGACTGAAGCTTTCTTT	CASSYSLTGWTEAFF
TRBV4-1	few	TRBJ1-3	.	TGCGCCAGCAGCGTCACGGGAAACACCATATATTTT	CASSVTGNTIYF
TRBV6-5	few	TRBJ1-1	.	TGTGCCAGCAGTTATGATCCAAACACTGAAGCTTTCTTT	CASSYDPNTEAFF
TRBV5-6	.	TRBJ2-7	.	TGTGCCAGCAGCGACGGGACCACCTTCTACGAGCAGTACTTC	CASSDGTTFYEQYF
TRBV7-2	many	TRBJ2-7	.	TGTGCCAGCATCCATTGGGACGTCTTACCCTACGAGCAGTACTTC	CASIHWDVLPYEQYF
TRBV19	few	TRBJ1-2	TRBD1	TGTGCCAGTAGCCCAGGCCGGGACAGGGGGCCGGACTATGGCTACACCTTC	CASSPGRDRGPDYGYTF
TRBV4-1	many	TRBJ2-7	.	TGCGCCAGCAGCGCACTAGGAGGTTCCTACGAGCAGTACTTC	CASSALGGSYEQYF